These 4 T cell receptor beta chains share one sample of origin, sequenced in a study of blood T cell repertoires in COVID-19. Generated by immunoSEQ multiplex PCR, the TCRdb table keeps only in-frame clones and is missing some. The sample has about 190,000 clones, about 87% seen once. Specimen: peripheral blood. These receptor sequences come from a woman between 65 and 79 years old with COVID-19, enrolled during active disease.

This chain links TRBV7-6 with TRBJ1-4, with 7 bases that match TRBD1. After removal of 0 bases from V and 6 bases from J, the junction contained 1 base not matched to a gene. Germline values: CDR1 SGHVS, CDR2 FNYEAQ. This CDR3 has 14 amino acids. The CDR3 sequence: CASSLAGGDEKLFF. For the CDR3, the DNA is TGTGCCAGCAGCTTAGCAGGGGGCGATGAAAAACTGTTTTTT.

The J gene is TRBJ2-7, the V gene TRBV27; D is unresolved. Germline-derived CDR1 and CDR2 are MNHEY and SMNVEV (reference sequence). Between the trimmed V and J ends, which lost 4 bases and 6 bases, there was a span of 7 bases. The CDR3 consists of 11 residues. The CDR3 sequence is CASSSLSEQYF. The CDR3 region has the DNA TGTGCCAGCAGTTCCCTCAGCGAGCAGTACTTC.

This chain uses TRBV23-1 with TRBJ1-3; TRBD1 aligns across 8 bases. TRBV23-1 counts as an open reading frame of uncertain function. This CDR3 is 17 amino acids long. After removal of 6 bases from V and 3 bases from J, the junction contained 13 bases not matched to a gene. CDR3 DNA: TGCGCCAGCAGGAACAGGGGGGTATTAGTAGGTGGAAACACCATATATTTT. It specifies CASRNRGVLVGGNTIYF.

This rearrangement joins TRBV5-4 to TRBJ1-2; 9 nucleotides agree with TRBD1. V lost 0 bases and J lost 6; bases outside the gene matches: 18. Germline V gives CDR1 SGHNT, CDR2 YYREEE (reference sequence). The CDR3 has 19 amino acids. CDR3 DNA sequence: TGTGCCAGCAGCTTGGGGTTTGACAGGGGGTTTGGGAAGTCTGATGGCTACACCTTC. Translation: CASSLGFDRGFGKSDGYTF.